This entry describes one T cell receptor beta chain. Its antigen specificity is not known. Within one base of it there is no much larger clone, and no base qualities were kept. From a lookup of the germline V gene, CDR1 and CDR2 are MNHNS and SASEGT. Reading from cysteine to phenylalanine, the CDR3 counts 13 amino acids. Left in the record is the CDR3 DNA by itself, 39 bases read in frame from the first base. The junction shows trimming of 6 bases on V and 2 bases on J, plus 10 bases between the germline ends. This record comes from a study of CD4+ T cells in melanoma (dated by TCRdb to the early 2020s). For the study in its entirety: The study investigated neoantigen-specific CD4+ T cells in human melanoma.

Patients with melanoma were used as donors. Broader findings and caveats from the paper: The report described a correlation between neoantigen-specific CD4+ T cells and the function of CD8+ T cells, macrophages and B cells. Neoantigen-specific CD4+ T cells in melanoma were reported to have a range of differentiation states.

The library came from the immunoSEQ multiplex PCR assay. The table was pulled from immuneACCESS by TCRdb, which kept in-frame rearrangements only. Such tables lose some clones; where checked, under half of the loss comes from unresolved V genes, and the rest has no known cause. Across this sample there are about 13,000 clones, with 60% to 75% seen only once. About 11% of the sample is taken by the ten largest. Rearrangement joined TRBV6-1 to TRBJ2-5, with an unclear D gene assignment. The sample was cells from a culture (not recorded whether cultured in vitro). This TCR was sampled from a human donor with melanoma. In nucleotide form, the sequence is TGTGCCAGCAGCGACTTAAGACAAGAGACCCAGTACTTC. Its protein reads: CASSDLRQETQYF.